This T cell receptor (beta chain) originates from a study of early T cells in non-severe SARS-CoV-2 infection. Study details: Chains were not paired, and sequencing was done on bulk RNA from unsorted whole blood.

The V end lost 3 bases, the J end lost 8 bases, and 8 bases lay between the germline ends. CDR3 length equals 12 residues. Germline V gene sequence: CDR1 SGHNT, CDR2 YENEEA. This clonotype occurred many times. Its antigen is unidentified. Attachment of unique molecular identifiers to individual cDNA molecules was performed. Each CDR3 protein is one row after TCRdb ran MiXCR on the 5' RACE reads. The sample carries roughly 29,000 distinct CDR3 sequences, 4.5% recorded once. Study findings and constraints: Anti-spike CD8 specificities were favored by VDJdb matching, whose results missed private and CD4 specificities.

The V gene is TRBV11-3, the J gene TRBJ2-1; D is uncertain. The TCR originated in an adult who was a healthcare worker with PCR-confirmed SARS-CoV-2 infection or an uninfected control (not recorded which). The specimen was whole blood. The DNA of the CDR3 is TGTGCCAGCAGCTTTCCTTCGTATGAGCAGTTCTTC. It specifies CASSFPSYEQFF.